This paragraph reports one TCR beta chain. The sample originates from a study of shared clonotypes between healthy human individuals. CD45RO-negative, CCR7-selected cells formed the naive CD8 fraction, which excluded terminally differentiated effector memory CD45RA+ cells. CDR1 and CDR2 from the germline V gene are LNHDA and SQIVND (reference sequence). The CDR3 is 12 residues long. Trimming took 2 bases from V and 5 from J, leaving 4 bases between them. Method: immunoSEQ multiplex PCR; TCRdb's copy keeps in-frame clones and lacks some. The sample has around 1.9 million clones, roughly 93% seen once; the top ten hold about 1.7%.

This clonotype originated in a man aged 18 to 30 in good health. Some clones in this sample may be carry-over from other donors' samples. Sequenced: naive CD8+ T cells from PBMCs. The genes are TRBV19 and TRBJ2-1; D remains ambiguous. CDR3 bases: TGTGCCAGTAGTATATCTAACAATGAGCAGTTCTTC. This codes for CASSISNNEQFF.